These T cell receptor beta chains were read from a single sample in a study of T cell responses to AZD1222 COVID-19 vaccine. Clones were sequenced by immunoSEQ multiplex PCR, and TCRdb holds only the in-frame ones, with some missing. Among 150,000 to 200,000 clones, roughly 92% were seen once, and the ten largest hold under 11%. Sequences were derived from peripheral blood, sampled on day 0 of AZD1222 vaccination. The receptors here all came from an adult in good health. CDR3s include the opening cysteine and the closing phenylalanine or tryptophan. The order of the fields is clone size, J gene, V gene, D gene, CDR3 DNA, CDR3 protein. D genes are given only for firm matches. Where a row states a size, it is once, few, many or the class of an expanded clone; other rows omit it.

abundance: -; j_gene: TRBJ2-1; v_gene: TRBV11-2; d_gene: -; CDR3nt: TGTGCCAGCAGCGACTCGGGATTCCTCAATGAGCAGTTCTTC; CDR3aa: CASSDSGFLNEQFF
abundance: -; j_gene: TRBJ1-1; v_gene: TRBV4-1; d_gene: -; CDR3nt: TGCGCCAGCAGCGCGTCCCTGAACACTGAAGCTTTCTTT; CDR3aa: CASSASLNTEAFF
abundance: -; j_gene: TRBJ1-1; v_gene: TRBV12-3/TRBV12-4; d_gene: -; CDR3nt: TGTGCCAGCAGTTTAGCTGGGTTCGAAGCTTTCTTT; CDR3aa: CASSLAGFEAFF
abundance: once; j_gene: TRBJ1-1; v_gene: TRBV7-2; d_gene: -; CDR3nt: TGTGCCAGCAGCATCAGGGGATTGGACACTGAAGCTTTCTTT; CDR3aa: CASSIRGLDTEAFF
abundance: -; j_gene: TRBJ1-3; v_gene: TRBV27; d_gene: -; CDR3nt: TGTGCCAGCAGCCAGATGCCTAGGGGAGGGAGAAACACCATATATTTT; CDR3aa: CASSQMPRGGRNTIYF
abundance: -; j_gene: TRBJ1-2; v_gene: TRBV6-5; d_gene: -; CDR3nt: TGTGCCAGCAGTTACTCGACGGGACACTATGGCTACACCTTC; CDR3aa: CASSYSTGHYGYTF
abundance: once; j_gene: TRBJ1-1; v_gene: TRBV10-3; d_gene: -; CDR3nt: TGTGCCACCCGCGGGATAGGGAACACTGAAGCTTTCTTT; CDR3aa: CATRGIGNTEAFF
abundance: -; j_gene: TRBJ1-1; v_gene: TRBV11-1; d_gene: -; CDR3nt: TGTGCCAGCAGCGGGGGCCCTCTGAACACTGAAGCTTTCTTT; CDR3aa: CASSGGPLNTEAFF
abundance: once; j_gene: TRBJ1-5; v_gene: TRBV6-5; d_gene: TRBD1; CDR3nt: TGTGCCAGCAGTCGGGACAGGGGGTACAATCAGCCCCAGCATTTT; CDR3aa: CASSRDRGYNQPQHF
abundance: -; j_gene: TRBJ1-2; v_gene: TRBV3-1/TRBV3-2; d_gene: -; CDR3nt: TGTGCCAGCAGCCCAACTGGCGGGAAGGCTGGCTACACCTTC; CDR3aa: CASSPTGGKAGYTF
abundance: -; j_gene: TRBJ2-7; v_gene: TRBV4-1; d_gene: -; CDR3nt: TGCGCCAGCAGCCAAGAGCAGGGTACGGGGATCTACGAGCAGTACTTC; CDR3aa: CASSQEQGTGIYEQYF
abundance: -; j_gene: TRBJ1-2; v_gene: TRBV5-5; d_gene: -; CDR3nt: TGTGCCAGCAGCTTGGGACAGCATACCAACTATGGCTACACCTTC; CDR3aa: CASSLGQHTNYGYTF
abundance: -; j_gene: TRBJ1-1; v_gene: TRBV7-2; d_gene: -; CDR3nt: TGTGCCAGCAGCTCGTTCTCCATATTGAACACTGAAGCTTTCTTT; CDR3aa: CASSSFSILNTEAFF
abundance: -; j_gene: TRBJ2-1; v_gene: TRBV7-9; d_gene: -; CDR3nt: TGTGCCAGCAGCCGAAGCAGCAATGAGCAGTTCTTC; CDR3aa: CASSRSSNEQFF
abundance: -; j_gene: TRBJ1-1; v_gene: TRBV10-3; d_gene: -; CDR3nt: TGTGCCATCAGACAAACAGGTATATACACTGAAGCTTTCTTT; CDR3aa: CAIRQTGIYTEAFF
abundance: few; j_gene: TRBJ1-2; v_gene: TRBV18; d_gene: -; CDR3nt: TGTGCCAGCTCACTCGGACGGTCTAACTATGGCTACACCTTC; CDR3aa: CASSLGRSNYGYTF
abundance: -; j_gene: TRBJ2-1; v_gene: TRBV29-1; d_gene: -; CDR3nt: TGCAGCGGCAAGATCAATGAGCAGTTCTTC; CDR3aa: CSGKINEQFF
abundance: -; j_gene: TRBJ2-1; v_gene: TRBV25-1; d_gene: TRBD2; CDR3nt: TGTGCCAGCAGTGAACCTAGCGGGAGAAAAGGGTCGGTCAATGAGCAGTTCTTC; CDR3aa: CASSEPSGRKGSVNEQFF
abundance: once; j_gene: TRBJ2-1; v_gene: TRBV7-9; d_gene: -; CDR3nt: TGTGCCAGCAGCTTAGCCCCGCAGGGCTCCTACAATGAGCAGTTCTTC; CDR3aa: CASSLAPQGSYNEQFF
abundance: -; j_gene: TRBJ2-2; v_gene: TRBV18; d_gene: TRBD2; CDR3nt: TGTGCCAGCTCACCGGCGGGAGGCGTGAACACCGGGGAGCTGTTTTTT; CDR3aa: CASSPAGGVNTGELFF
abundance: -; j_gene: TRBJ2-5; v_gene: TRBV9; d_gene: -; CDR3nt: TGTGCCAGCAGCCCGAATTGGGGGAACGGGGAGACCCAGTACTTC; CDR3aa: CASSPNWGNGETQYF
abundance: -; j_gene: TRBJ2-3; v_gene: TRBV4-2; d_gene: TRBD2; CDR3nt: TGTGCCAGCAGCCAAGTGCCAGCGGGGGGAACCCTAGCTCGTTATAGCACAGATACGCAGTATTTT; CDR3aa: CASSQVPAGGTLARYSTDTQYF
abundance: -; j_gene: TRBJ2-1; v_gene: TRBV30; d_gene: TRBD2; CDR3nt: TGTGCCTGGAGCGGTCGGGACTACTACAATGAGCAGTTCTTC; CDR3aa: CAWSGRDYYNEQFF
abundance: -; j_gene: TRBJ1-5; v_gene: TRBV5-6; d_gene: -; CDR3nt: TGTGCCAGCAGCTTGGGGGGGACCTCCGGTACTCAGCCCCAGCATTTT; CDR3aa: CASSLGGTSGTQPQHF
abundance: -; j_gene: TRBJ2-7; v_gene: TRBV19; d_gene: TRBD1; CDR3nt: TGTGCCAGTAGTATGGTGGCAGGAGACAGGGGATACGAGCAGTACTTC; CDR3aa: CASSMVAGDRGYEQYF
abundance: -; j_gene: TRBJ1-1; v_gene: TRBV29-1; d_gene: -; CDR3nt: TGCAGCGTTGGGGGCACTGAAGCTTTCTTT; CDR3aa: CSVGGTEAFF